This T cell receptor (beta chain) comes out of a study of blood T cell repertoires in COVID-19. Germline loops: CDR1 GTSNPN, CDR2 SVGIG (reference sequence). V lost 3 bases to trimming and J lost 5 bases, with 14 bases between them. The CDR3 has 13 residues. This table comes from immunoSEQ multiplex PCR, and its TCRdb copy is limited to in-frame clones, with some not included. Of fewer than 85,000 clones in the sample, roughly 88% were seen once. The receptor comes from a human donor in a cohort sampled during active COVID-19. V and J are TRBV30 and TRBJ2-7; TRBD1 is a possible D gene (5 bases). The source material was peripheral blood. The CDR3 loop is CAWRSAGIHEQYF. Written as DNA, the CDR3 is TGTGCCTGGAGATCGGCAGGGATCCACGAGCAGTACTTC.